A single sample gave rise to the 8 T cell receptor beta chains below, sequenced in a study of blood T cell repertoires in COVID-19. Measured with immunoSEQ multiplex PCR; TCRdb has only the in-frame clones, and not every one. This sample has 95,000 to 150,000 clones, with about nine tenths found just once. The sequenced sample was peripheral blood. The receptor source for this set is a woman in her sixties or seventies with acute or convalescent COVID-19.

The V and J genes are TRBV7-2 and TRBJ1-1; weak D call: TRBD1 (5 bases). Germline V gene sequence: CDR1 SGHTA, CDR2 FQGNSA. Trimming pared 1 base from V and 11 bases from J, leaving 8 bases between. There are 11 residues in the CDR3. CDR3 residues: CASSLGGAAFF. CDR3 nucleotide sequence: TGTGCCAGCAGCTTAGGCGGGGCGGCTTTCTTT.

This chain joins TRBV19 and TRBJ1-5; TRBD1 matches 8 bases. The trim removed 6 bases at V and 7 bases at J, leaving 8 bases unmatched. This CDR3 is 14 amino acids long. CDR1 and CDR2 (germline): LNHDA, SQIVND (reference sequence). Written as DNA, the CDR3 is TGTGCCAGTAGAACAGGGGGAGTAGGGCAGCCCCAGCATTTT. It translates to CASRTGGVGQPQHF.

The chain couples TRBV11-2 to TRBJ1-5; D uncertain. CDR3 length equals 14 residues. The germline V gene encodes CDR1 SGHAT and CDR2 FQNNGV. Trimming shortened V by 5 bases and J by 1 base, and 9 bases separated the two germline ends. The CDR3 protein is CASSPTGSNQPQHF. The CDR3 DNA follows: TGTGCCAGCAGCCCGACTGGGAGCAATCAGCCCCAGCATTTT.

The V call is TRBV9, the J call TRBJ1-1, with D possibly matching TRBD1 (5 bases). From germline, CDR1 is SGDLS and CDR2 YYNGEE. The CDR3 spans 16 residues. The V and J ends lost 0 bases and 0 bases respectively, with 12 bases between them. DNA of the CDR3: TGTGCCAGCAGCGTAGTTGGAGACAGCATGAACACTGAAGCTTTCTTT. Its protein is CASSVVGDSMNTEAFF.

The CDR3 reads CSVEDGVSSYNSPLHF. DNA for the CDR3: TGCAGCGTTGAAGATGGAGTTAGCTCCTATAATTCACCCCTCCACTTT. The V and J genes are TRBV29-1 and TRBJ1-6, with D unclear. The CDR3 runs to 16 residues. V lost 0 bases, J lost 0 bases, and 9 bases lay in between. The germline CDR1 and CDR2 sequences are SQVTM and ANQGSEA. Full variable domain (remainder filled in from reference TRBV29-1 and TRBJ1-6): SAVISQKPSRDICQRGTSLTIQCQVDSQVTMMFWYRQQPGQSLTLIATANQGSEATYESGFVIDKFPISRPNLTFSTLTVSNMSPEDSSIYLCSVEDGVSSYNSPLHFGNGTRLTVT.

This chain links TRBV10-3 with TRBJ1-2, with D perhaps TRBD1 (5 bases). Trimming cost V 11 bases and J 0 bases, with 16 bases left between them. The germline V gene encodes CDR1 ENHRY and CDR2 SYGVKD. This CDR3 region has 14 residues. The CDR3 DNA is TGTGCCGGCGCGGACACAGTAGCTAACTATGGCTACACCTTC. Protein sequence: CAGADTVANYGYTF.

The V and J genes are TRBV9 and TRBJ1-2; the D is unclear. Deletions cut 0 bases from V and 7 bases from J, with 7 bases between. Germline V gene lookup returns CDR1 SGDLS and CDR2 YYNGEE. The CDR3 loop spans 12 amino acids. CDR3 DNA: TGTGCCAGCAGCGTAGCGGGTTTTGGCTACACCTTC. It encodes CASSVAGFGYTF.

The rearrangement joins TRBV6-1 to TRBJ2-7, with D perhaps TRBD2 (6 bases). This CDR3 contains 17 residues. Germline assignment: CDR1 MNHNS and CDR2 SASEGT. Deletions cut 4 bases from V and 0 bases from J, with 19 bases between. The CDR3 nucleotides are TGTGCCAGCAGTGGCTTCAGAGGCGGGGCAAGCTCCTACGAGCAGTACTTC. Protein sequence: CASSGFRGGASSYEQYF.